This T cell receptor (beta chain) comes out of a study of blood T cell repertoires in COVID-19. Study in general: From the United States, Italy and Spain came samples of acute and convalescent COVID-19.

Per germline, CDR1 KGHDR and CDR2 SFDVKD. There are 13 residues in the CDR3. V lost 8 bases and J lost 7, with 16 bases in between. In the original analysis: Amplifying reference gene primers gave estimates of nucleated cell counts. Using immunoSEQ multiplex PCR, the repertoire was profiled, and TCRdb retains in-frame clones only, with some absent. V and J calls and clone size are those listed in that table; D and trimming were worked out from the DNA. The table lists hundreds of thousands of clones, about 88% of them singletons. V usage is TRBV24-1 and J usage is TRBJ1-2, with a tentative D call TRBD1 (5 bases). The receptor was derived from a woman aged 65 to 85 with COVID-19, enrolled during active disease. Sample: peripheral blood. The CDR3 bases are TGTGCCACCAAGGCGACAGCCGCGAGTGGCTACACCTTC. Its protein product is CATKATAASGYTF.